These 11 T cell receptor beta chains came from one sample sequenced in a study of cytomegalovirus exposure and HLA in healthy donors. Method: immunoSEQ multiplex PCR; TCRdb's copy keeps in-frame clones and lacks some. The data contain fewer than 60,000 clones, approximately 89% of them singletons. The sequenced material came from PBMCs. Receptors originate from a woman aged 18-29 years in good health and CMV-seronegative.

This rearrangement joins TRBV5-1 to TRBJ1-2; weak D call: TRBD1 (6 bases). The germline gives CDR1 SGHRS, CDR2 YFSETQ. The CDR3 covers 15 residues. The V end lost 4 bases, the J end lost 0 bases, and 13 bases lay between the germline ends. CDR3 in amino acids: CASSIAGTTNYGYTF. CDR3 DNA: TGCGCCAGCAGCATCGCCGGGACAACTAACTATGGCTACACCTTC.

The J gene is TRBJ2-1, the V gene TRBV7-6; 7 positions agree with TRBD1. The CDR3 sequence is 14 residues long. The germline V gene has CDR1 SGHVS and CDR2 FNYEAQ. After removal of 2 bases from V and 6 bases from J, the junction contained 4 bases not matched to a gene. CDR3 sequence reads: CASSLRGGINEQFF. The CDR3 nucleotides read TGTGCCAGCAGCTTACGAGGGGGCATCAATGAGCAGTTCTTC.

This chain joins TRBV12-5 and TRBJ1-1; 8 nucleotides agree with TRBD1. Germline V CDR1 and CDR2: LGHNT, FRNRAP. This CDR3 is 15 amino acids long. J was trimmed by 2 bases and V by 4 bases; bases with no gene match: 6. CDR3 protein: CASGWVTGANTEAFF. As DNA, the CDR3 is TGTGCTAGTGGTTGGGTGACAGGGGCTAACACTGAAGCTTTCTTT.

V gene TRBV28 combines with J gene TRBJ2-5; D remains ambiguous. CDR3 length: 12 amino acids. The V end lost 6 bases, the J end lost 5 bases, and 10 bases lay between the germline ends. Germline CDR1 MDHEN, CDR2 SYDVKM. The chain's CDR3 is CASSFRRETQYF. The DNA for the CDR3 is TGTGCCAGCAGCTTCCGTCGGGAGACCCAGTACTTC.

V gene TRBV28 combines with J gene TRBJ1-4, with TRBD1 matching over 7 bases. This CDR3 is built from 13 residues. Germline V gene data show CDR1 as MDHEN and CDR2 as SYDVKM. V lost 10 bases, J lost 3 bases, and 5 bases stayed unmatched. The CDR3 here is CATDQGANEKLFF. The CDR3 DNA is TGTGCCACCGACCAGGGGGCTAATGAAAAACTGTTTTTT.

The rearrangement links TRBV28 to TRBJ2-7; possibly TRBD2 for D (6 bases). The V end lost 3 bases, the J end lost 6 bases, and 12 bases lay between the germline ends. This CDR3 contains 13 residues. CDR1 MDHEN and CDR2 SYDVKM come from the germline V gene. The CDR3 is CASSFFSGSEQYF. The CDR3 DNA reads TGTGCCAGCAGTTTCTTTTCCGGGAGCGAGCAGTACTTC.

The chain couples TRBV14 to TRBJ2-3, with TRBD2 matching over 8 bases. This CDR3 is 16 amino acids long. V shed 1 base, J shed 3 bases, and the junction held 6 bases outside the gene matches. Germline V gene sequence: CDR1 SGHDN, CDR2 FVKESK. In DNA, the CDR3 is TGTGCCAGCAGCCAAGGACTAGCGTTCATAACAGATACGCAGTATTTT. It translates to CASSQGLAFITDTQYF. Using reference TRBV14 and TRBJ2-3 for the parts outside the CDR3, the full variable domain is EAGVTQFPSHSVIEKGQTVTLRCDPISGHDNLYWYRRVMGKEIKFLLHFVKESKQDESGMPNNRFLAERTGGTYSTLKVQPAELEDSGVYFCASSQGLAFITDTQYFGPGTRLTVL.

Here the CDR3 reads CASRRAGRETDTQYF. DNA for the CDR3: TGTGCCAGCAGGCGAGCGGGAAGGGAAACAGATACGCAGTATTTT. V is TRBV2 and J is TRBJ2-3; TRBD2 aligns across 7 bases. The CDR3 contains 15 residues. CDR1 and CDR2 (germline): SNHLY, FYNNEI. The J segment lost 3 bases and the V segment lost 6 bases, leaving 9 bases of the junction unmatched. Filled out from reference TRBV2 and TRBJ2-3, the complete variable domain reads EPEVTQTPSHQVTQMGQEVILRCVPISNHLYFYWYRQILGQKVEFLVSFYNNEISEKSEIFDDQFSVERPDGSNFTLKIRSTKLEDSAMYFCASRRAGRETDTQYFGPGTRLTVL.

V and J are TRBV7-9 and TRBJ2-5; D gene uncertain. CDR3 length: 11 amino acids. Per the germline V gene, CDR1 is SEHNR and CDR2 is FQNEAQ (reference sequence). The CDR3, as DNA: TGTAACGTAGCCGACCAAGAGACCCAGTACTTC. As protein: CNVADQETQYF.

This clone turned up a few times. This chain joins TRBV9 and TRBJ1-5; TRBD1 might be the D (5 bases). Germline V gene sequence: CDR1 SGDLS, CDR2 YYNGEE. Trimming pared 1 base from V and 8 bases from J, leaving 13 bases between. CDR3 size: 14 residues. CDR3 residues: CASSVYGGGEPQHF. CDR3 nucleotides: TGTGCCAGCAGCGTATACGGAGGAGGGGAGCCCCAGCATTTT.

The J gene is TRBJ2-7, the V gene TRBV19; 12 nucleotides align to TRBD2. V lost 2 bases, J lost 1 base, and 3 bases stayed unmatched. CDR1 LNHDA and CDR2 SQIVND come from the germline V gene (reference sequence). This CDR3 region has 16 residues. The CDR3: CASSIWTSGNSYEQYF. CDR3 in DNA: TGTGCCAGTAGTATATGGACTAGCGGGAATTCCTACGAGCAGTACTTC.